The 27 T cell receptor beta chains in this list originate from one sample, sequenced in a study of blood T cells in healthy people across ages. Sample-barcoded 5' priming and a J-beta primer mix drove a second PCR of about 6 to 12 cycles. TCRdb analysed the 5' RACE reads with MiXCR anew, one entry per CDR3 protein. This table has approximately 800,000 distinct CDR3 sequences, around 45% appearing once. Sequencing input: blood. These TCRs come from a man older than 75 in good health.

The J gene is TRBJ2-5, the V gene TRBV6-1; 9 bases are a match to TRBD2. The CDR3 spans 15 residues. The V and J ends lost 0 bases and 5 bases, in that order; junction bases with no gene match: 4. CDR1 is MNHNS and CDR2 is SASEGT in the germline V gene. In DNA form, the CDR3 reads TGTGCCAGCAGTGAAGCGCGGAGCGGGGGGGAGACCCAGTACTTC. The encoded protein is CASSEARSGGETQYF.

The chain is built from TRBV14 and TRBJ2-3; D unclear. CDR3 length: 14 residues. V lost 0 bases, J lost 4 bases, and 8 bases lay in between. Germline V gene sequence: CDR1 SGHDN, CDR2 FVKESK. CDR3: CASSQDAGPDTQYF. CDR3 nucleotides: TGTGCCAGCAGCCAAGATGCAGGCCCAGATACGCAGTATTTT.

For this clonotype: Its ends do not fully match the called genes, so a read error is possible. The chain couples TRBV6-2 or TRBV6-3 to TRBJ1-2; no reliable D call. CDR3 length equals 13 residues. Per germline, CDR1 MNHEY and CDR2 SVGEGT. The CDR3 reads CTSRAPGLYGYTF. As DNA, the CDR3 is TGTACCAGCAGAGCTCCCGGGCTCTATGGCTACACCTTC.

The chain recombines TRBV11-3 with TRBJ2-5; the match to TRBD2 covers 9 bases. Germline CDR1 reads SGHNT; CDR2 reads YENEEA. Germline trimming cut 5 bases from V and 11 bases from J; bases unmatched to any gene: 15. This CDR3 spans 15 amino acids. In DNA, the CDR3 is TGTGCCAGCAGCCTTGGGATTAGCGGGGGTAATGAGCAGTACTTC. Its translation: CASSLGISGGNEQYF.

This clonotype was counted between two and nine times. The chain recombines TRBV6-2 or TRBV6-3 with TRBJ1-2; a possible D gene is TRBD1 (6 bases). The CDR3 sequence is 14 residues long. V was trimmed by 6 bases and J by 1 base, leaving 12 bases between them. CDR1 and CDR2 from the germline V gene are MNHEY and SVGEGT. CDR3 DNA: TGTGCCAGCAGAGCCTACAGGGATAACTATGGCTACACCTTC. Translating it yields CASRAYRDNYGYTF.

The chain recombines TRBV24-1 with TRBJ2-1; the match to TRBD2 covers 8 bases. Germline V gene sequence: CDR1 KGHDR, CDR2 SFDVKD. V lost 10 bases and J lost 0; bases outside the gene matches: 4. This CDR3 contains 14 residues. Written as DNA, the CDR3 is TGTGCCACTAGAAGCGGGAGCTCCTACAATGAGCAGTTCTTC. Protein product: CATRSGSSYNEQFF.

The chain employs TRBV20-1 and TRBJ2-1; TRBD2 aligns across 8 bases. This CDR3 has 19 residues. Germline lookup yields CDR1 DFQATT and CDR2 SNEGSKA (reference sequence). V shed 0 bases and J 7 bases; nucleotides not matched to a gene: 20. In nucleotides, the CDR3 is TGCAGTGCTAGAGATCTTGGGCTAGCGGGCTCTTTAAAGGTTAATGAGCAGTTCTTC. This translates into CSARDLGLAGSLKVNEQFF.

This clonotype appeared a few times. V gene TRBV28 combines with J gene TRBJ1-4; D is perhaps TRBD1 (5 bases). Germline CDR1 reads MDHEN; CDR2 reads SYDVKM. Trimming took off 6 bases at V and 7 bases at J, with 18 bases between the two ends. The CDR3 has 15 residues. The CDR3 DNA reads as TGTGCCAGCAGCCCCTCAGGGAGTAGGGGTGAAAAACTGTTTTTT. Translated: CASSPSGSRGEKLFF. Combining the CDR3 with reference TRBV28 and TRBJ1-4 gives the whole variable domain DVKVTQSSRYLVKRTGEKVFLECVQDMDHENMFWYRQDPGLGLRLIYFSYDVKMKEKGDIPEGYSVSREKKERFSLILESASTNQTSMYLCASSPSGSRGEKLFFGSGTQLSVL.

This clonotype was observed at least ten times. The chain carries TRBV10-3 and TRBJ2-7, with 10 bases lining up with TRBD1. The CDR3 totals 15 residues. Germline V gene lookup returns CDR1 ENHRY and CDR2 SYGVKD. The V segment lost 2 bases and the J segment 2 bases; nucleotides outside the gene matches: 3. CDR3 amino acids: CAISEPGTGAYEQYF. CDR3 DNA sequence: TGTGCCATCAGTGAGCCCGGGACAGGGGCCTACGAGCAGTACTTC.

The chain couples TRBV29-1 to TRBJ2-4; TRBD2 aligns across 7 bases. The end of the DNA fits TRBJ2-5 better, so the J call may be wrong. The CDR3 consists of 13 residues. Per the germline V gene, CDR1 is SQVTM and CDR2 is ANQGSEA. CDR3 nucleotide sequence: TGCAGCGTTGAAGGCGGGAGCGGGGAGACCCAGTACTTC. Its translation is CSVEGGSGETQYF.

A few counts support this clonotype. The chain has TRBV7-2 and TRBJ2-4; 10 bases are a match to TRBD2. The CDR3 spans 14 residues. Trimming cost V 1 base and J 13 bases; bases outside gene matches: 7. Germline CDR1 and CDR2: SGHTA and FQGNSA. The CDR3 is CASSLVLAGDEQYF. The DNA of the CDR3 is TGTGCCAGCAGCTTAGTCCTAGCGGGGGATGAGCAGTACTTC.

V is TRBV4-3 and J is TRBJ1-1; 8 bases are a match to TRBD1. Germline V gives CDR1 LGHNA, CDR2 YSLEER. This CDR3 comprises 15 residues. V shed 2 bases and J 3 bases; nucleotides not matched to a gene: 5. The CDR3 DNA reads TGCGCCAGCAGCCAACACACAGGGGGTGACACTGAAGCTTTCTTT. The encoded protein is CASSQHTGGDTEAFF.

The chain employs TRBV2 and TRBJ2-1, with D tentatively TRBD2 (5 bases). V was trimmed by 6 bases and J by 2 bases, leaving 14 bases between them. The CDR3 totals 15 residues. CDR1 SNHLY and CDR2 FYNNEI come from the germline V gene. In nucleotides, the CDR3 is TGTGCCAGCAGCCCAACTAGGGCGGCCTACAATGAGCAGTTCTTC. The encoded protein is CASSPTRAAYNEQFF.

This sequence joins TRBV20-1 and TRBJ2-1, with 10 bases that match TRBD1. The length of the CDR3 is 14 residues. V lost 0 bases to trimming and J lost 8 bases; unmatched junction nucleotides: 4. Germline CDR1 is DFQATT and CDR2 is SNEGSKA (reference sequence). CDR3 protein: CSARDPTGGDEQFF. CDR3 nucleotide sequence: TGCAGTGCTAGAGACCCGACAGGGGGCGATGAGCAGTTCTTC.

This clonotype was seen a handful of times. The chain links TRBV10-3 to TRBJ2-1; unclear D gene. Deletions cut 4 bases from V and 6 bases from J, with 10 bases between. CDR1 and CDR2 (germline): ENHRY, SYGVKD. The CDR3 sequence is 13 residues long. The CDR3 nucleotides are TGTGCCATCAGTGGAAGCCCACCCAATGAGCAGTTCTTC. Translated: CAISGSPPNEQFF.

Notes on this clonotype: The junction departs from germline at one end; a sequencing error may be responsible. The rearrangement joins TRBV7-6 to TRBJ2-1; 7 nucleotides agree with TRBD2. Germline V gene data show CDR1 as SGHVS and CDR2 as FNYEAQ. This CDR3 spans 16 amino acids. In DNA, the CDR3 is TGTGCCTGCAGCGGTCCGGGCGGGAGCTCCTACAATGAGCAGTTCTTC. It specifies CACSGPGGSSYNEQFF.

The CDR3 nucleotides read TGTGCCAGCAGCTTTTCGGGGCCTCCCTACGAGCAGTACTTC. Its protein is CASSFSGPPYEQYF. This chain uses TRBV5-5 with TRBJ2-7; D may match TRBD1 or TRBD2 (5 bases each). Germline V gene data show CDR1 as SGHKS and CDR2 as YYEKEE (reference sequence). V was clipped by 2 bases and J by 2 bases, with 11 bases between them. CDR3 length equals 14 residues. The full variable domain, rest sourced from reference TRBV5-5 and TRBJ2-7, is DAGVTQSPTHLIKTRGQQVTLRCSPISGHKSVSWYQQVLGQGPQFIFQYYEKEERGRGNFPDRFSARQFPNYSSELNVNALLLGDSALYLCASSFSGPPYEQYFGPGTRLTVT.

The chain uses TRBV20-1 and TRBJ2-4, with TRBD1 matching over 12 bases. The end of the DNA is better explained by TRBJ2-7, so the J call may be wrong. Germline V lookup: CDR1 DFQATT, CDR2 SNEGSKA (reference sequence). This CDR3 has 15 amino acids. The CDR3 reads CSAYNYGTGGNEQYF. CDR3 bases: TGCAGTGCTTACAACTACGGGACAGGGGGCAACGAGCAGTACTTC.

This clonotype has just a few counts. The genes are TRBV5-1 and TRBJ1-1; D uncertain. The germline V and J ends were trimmed by 1 base and 5 bases, with 9 bases remaining between them. CDR3 length equals 13 residues. Germline V CDR1 and CDR2: SGHRS, YFSETQ. As DNA, the CDR3 is TGCGCCAGCAGCTTGAGGGCAGAGACTGAAGCTTTCTTT. This gives the protein CASSLRAETEAFF.

This chain connects TRBV7-2 to TRBJ2-2; possibly TRBD1 or TRBD2 for D (5 bases each). In germline, CDR1 is SGHTA, CDR2 FQGNSA. The CDR3 spans 14 residues. Trimming pared 7 bases from V and 0 bases from J, leaving 9 bases between. The CDR3 nucleotides are TGTGCCAGCAAAAAGGGACCGAACACCGGGGAGCTGTTTTTT. Its translation: CASKKGPNTGELFF.

The gene calls are TRBV6-1 and TRBJ2-1, with 11 bases lining up with TRBD2. This CDR3 has 15 residues. The J segment lost 6 bases and the V segment lost 7 bases, leaving 8 bases of the junction unmatched. Germline loops: CDR1 MNHNS, CDR2 SASEGT. CDR3 nucleotides: TGTGCCAGCAAGCTCATAGCGGGAGGGTTCAATGAGCAGTTCTTC. It codes for CASKLIAGGFNEQFF.

CDR3 in amino acids: CASSPAGAHLTDTQYF. Written as DNA, the CDR3 is TGTGCCAGCAGCCCAGCGGGGGCGCACCTGACAGATACGCAGTATTTT. The chain recombines TRBV3-1 with TRBJ2-3, with 8 bases identical to TRBD2. J was trimmed by 3 bases and V by 4 bases; bases with no gene match: 9. The CDR3 has 16 residues. CDR1 LGHDT and CDR2 YNNKEL come from the germline V gene (reference sequence).

Here the CDR3 DNA reads TGTGCCAGCAGTCTGGGACTAGCGGGAAGCTCTCGCATGCAGTTCTTC. It yields the protein CASSLGLAGSSRMQFF. The rearrangement uses TRBV27 and TRBJ2-1; 13 nucleotides match TRBD2. The junction had 13 bases not matched to a gene; V was cut back by 5 bases and J by 12 bases. The CDR3 covers 16 residues. Germline CDR1 and CDR2: MNHEY and SMNVEV (reference sequence).

This clonotype was seen only a few times. V is TRBV10-3 and J is TRBJ2-3; 7 bases line up with TRBD1. J lost 2 bases, V lost 10 bases, and 6 bases had no gene match. The CDR3 runs to 13 residues. Germline CDR1 ENHRY, CDR2 SYGVKD. CDR3 in amino acids: CATQTGATDTQYF. DNA for the CDR3: TGTGCCACCCAAACAGGGGCCACAGATACGCAGTATTTT.

The chain uses TRBV20-1 and TRBJ2-7, with D perhaps TRBD2 (5 bases). The J call is uncertain, as TRBJ2-5 better fits the DNA end. The CDR3 is 12 amino acids. Per germline, CDR1 DFQATT and CDR2 SNEGSKA (reference sequence). In DNA form, the CDR3 reads TGCAGTCCACTAGGAGAGGGAGAGACCCAGTACTTC. Translating gives CSPLGEGETQYF.

The V call is TRBV9, the J call TRBJ2-7; TRBD2 agrees at 12 bases. The V gene's germline CDR1 is SGDLS and CDR2 YYNGEE. The junction had 5 bases not matched to a gene; V was cut back by 0 bases and J by 7 bases. The CDR3 has 15 amino acids. CDR3 in amino acids: CASSVDPSGRGEQYF. In nucleotides, the CDR3 is TGTGCCAGCAGCGTAGATCCTAGCGGGAGGGGAGAGCAGTACTTC.

This clonotype showed up just a few times. This chain uses TRBV5-1 with TRBJ2-5; 7 positions match TRBD1. The junction had 7 bases not matched to a gene; V was cut back by 5 bases and J by 3 bases. This CDR3 contains 14 residues. From germline, CDR1 is SGHRS and CDR2 YFSETQ. The CDR3 protein is CASSRTGAEETQYF. In DNA, the CDR3 is TGCGCCAGCAGTCGGACAGGAGCTGAAGAGACCCAGTACTTC.